The clone carrying this TCR beta chain was observed a handful of times. The antigen remains unidentified. Individual cDNA molecules each received unique molecular identifiers attached to them. TCRdb called the 5' RACE reads again in MiXCR, with one record for every CDR3 protein. The sample has about 55,000 distinct CDR3 sequences, just under 15% seen once; the top ten hold less than 12%. The sample belongs to a study of early T cells in non-severe SARS-CoV-2 infection. Study information: Investigators sequenced bulk RNA drawn from unsorted whole blood, and chains remained unpaired. Study findings and constraints: Anti-spike CD8 responses were favored in VDJdb matching, and private and CD4 specificities were missed.

The CDR3 extends over 21 amino acids. Germline CDR1 and CDR2: LGHNA and YNFKEQ. The ends lost 2 bases at V and 5 bases at J; junction bases unmatched: 24. The chain combines TRBV4-2 with TRBJ2-3; 8 bases match TRBD2. The sequence was collected from an adult who was a healthcare worker with PCR-confirmed SARS-CoV-2 infection or an uninfected control (not recorded which). The sample was whole blood, taken at baseline. CDR3 amino acids: CASSQKSRKLAAIPNGDTQYF. CDR3 nucleotide sequence: TGTGCCAGCAGCCAAAAGTCTCGGAAACTAGCGGCCATCCCGAATGGAGATACGCAGTATTTT.